The present entry profiles one T cell receptor beta chain with its context. The entry originates in a study of control samples from healthy donors and cancer patients. The CDR3 runs to 14 residues. V lost 6 bases and J lost 5; bases outside the gene matches: 6. CDR1 is MNHEY and CDR2 is SMNVEV in the germline V gene (reference sequence). This table comes from immunoSEQ multiplex PCR, and its TCRdb copy is limited to in-frame clones, with some not included. The sample consists of about 60,000 clones, about nine tenths of them appearing once. J is TRBJ2-1 and V is TRBV27; the match to TRBD2 covers 8 bases. The sample was PBMCs. This receptor was identified in a woman between 45 and 60 years old with colorectal cancer. The CDR3 DNA reads TGTGCCAGCAGCCGACTAGCGTTCGACAATGAGCAGTTCTTC. It yields the protein CASSRLAFDNEQFF.